This T cell receptor beta chain was documented in a study of human T cells and chemical hapten exposure. Whole-study context: Yields of TCR per sample differed, chiefly owing to small differences in pooled library volume. Whole-study results and caveats: There were significantly more large CDR3 similarity clusters among expanded TCRs than among controls. The presence of alopecia in the donors means their immune response may differ from healthy people's.

This clonotype has a count of ten or more. The antigen is not known. The time point here: patch test 1, 2 weeks after DPC sensitization. This sample's treatment: therapeutic diphenylcyclopropenone sensitization with weekly scalp DPC. Non-pregnant alopecia patients aged 18 to 70, suitable for DPC therapy. TCRdb called the RACE reads again in MiXCR, with one record for every CDR3 protein. Of about 380,000 distinct CDR3 sequences in the sample, 4% to 5.5% are singletons; the top ten hold about 2.2%. This clonotype was sampled from a woman aged 50 to 65 with alopecia areata. Some clones in this sample may be carry-over from other donors' samples. Specimen: whole blood, collected in connection with sensitization to the hapten diphenylcyclopropenone (DPC).

The CDR3 DNA sequence: TGTGCCACCAGCAGAGTAATAGACCTCACAGATACGCAGTATTTT. It translates to CATSRVIDLTDTQYF. The gene calls are TRBV15 and TRBJ2-3; D is unclear. The ends were cut back, 1 base at V and 2 bases at J, with 10 bases in the middle. The CDR3 runs to 15 residues. Germline V lookup: CDR1 LNHNV, CDR2 YYDKDF (reference sequence).